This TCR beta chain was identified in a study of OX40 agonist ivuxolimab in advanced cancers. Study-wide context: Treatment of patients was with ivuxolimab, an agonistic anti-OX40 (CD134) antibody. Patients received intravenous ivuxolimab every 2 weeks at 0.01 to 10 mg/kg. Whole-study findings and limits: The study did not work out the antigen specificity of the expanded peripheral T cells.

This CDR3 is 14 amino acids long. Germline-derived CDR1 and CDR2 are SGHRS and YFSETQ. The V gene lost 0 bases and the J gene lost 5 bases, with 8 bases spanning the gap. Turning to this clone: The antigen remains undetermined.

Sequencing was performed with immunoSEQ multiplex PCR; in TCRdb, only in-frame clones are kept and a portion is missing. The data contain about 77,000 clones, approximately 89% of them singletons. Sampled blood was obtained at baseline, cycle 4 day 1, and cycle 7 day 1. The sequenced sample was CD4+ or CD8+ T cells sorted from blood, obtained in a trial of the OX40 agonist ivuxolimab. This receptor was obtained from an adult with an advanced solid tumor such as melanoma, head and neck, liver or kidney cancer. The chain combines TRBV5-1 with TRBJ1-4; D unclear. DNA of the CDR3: TGCGCCAGCAGCTTGGGGCAGAGAAATGAAAAACTGTTTTTT. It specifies CASSLGQRNEKLFF.